This entry concerns a single TCR beta chain. No cognate antigen has been identified for it. Base qualities are not at hand, and no much larger clone is one base apart. The collaborating institutions used their own protocols to collect whole blood in K2EDTA tubes. For TCRbeta analysis, collaborators shipped samples as frozen whole blood, isolated PBMCs, or DNA extracted from either of those sample types. The sample belongs to a study of blood T cell repertoires in COVID-19 (TCRdb year 2020). Broadly, across the study: Samples from collaborators originated in the United States, Italy and Spain and spanned both the acute and convalescent phases of COVID-19. The material from the prospective study consisted of cDNA or gDNA derived from T cells, B-cell-depleted T cells, or PBMCs. Subjects who had been exposed to COVID-19, were actively infected with it, or had recovered from it provided the deeply sampled blood TCRbeta repertoires that made up the dataset. The repertoires were released in a freely available public database meant as a resource for research on the immune response to SARS-CoV-2. The samples were drawn from the first 160 participants of the ongoing ImmuneRACE study and from 1,254 subjects provided by 6 global collaborators. Nearly every sample came with metadata listing a de-identified subject ID, COVID-19 status, age in years and sex. Where available, HLA class I and class II types were obtained from metadata supplied by the sample provider rather than from assay-based typing. The full study reports these points: How much clinical and demographic metadata was included differed by source and by participant, and the metadata was provided uncurated.

The immunoSEQ Assay, a bias-controlled multiplex PCR, was used to amplify TCRbeta CDR3 regions from genomic DNA. The original methods were these. Within the assay, amplification of reference gene primers was used to estimate how many nucleated cells each sample contained. Sequence reads were collapsed and filtered to measure the absolute abundance of every unique TCRbeta CDR3 rearrangement. For each sample, productive Simpson clonality was calculated as the square root of Simpson's diversity index over productive rearrangements. TCRdb stores this immuneACCESS table with in-frame sequences only. Part of the clones is absent; in the studies checked, under half of the shortfall reflects unresolved V genes, and no reason is known for the rest. Clonal size and the V and J genes are those of that table, whereas D and trimming came from the DNA. The sample data list about 170,000 clones, and 80% to 90% of these were observed just once. 3% to 4% of the sample is taken by the ten largest.

V is trimmed back by 6 bases and J by 1 base, and the junction contains 0 bases that no gene match accounts for. CDR1 SGHRS and CDR2 YFSETQ were looked up in the germline V gene. The CDR3 holds 13 amino acids from the cysteine to the phenylalanine. The kept DNA is CDR3 alone, 39 bases in frame from the first base. Recombination connected TRBV5-1 to TRBJ2-3; 9 of the junction bases match TRBD2. The specimen was peripheral blood. The clonotype was recovered from a man aged 18 to 29 with active or convalescent COVID-19. The sequenced DNA is TGCGCCAGCACTAGCGGGGGCACAGATACGCAGTATTTT. It specifies CASTSGGTDTQYF.